What follows are 32 T cell receptor beta chains derived from one specimen sequenced in a study of cytomegalovirus exposure and HLA in healthy donors (dated by TCRdb to between 2016 and 2019). Library construction relied on the immunoSEQ multiplex PCR assay. A mixture of 60 forward primers for TCR Vbeta segments and 13 reverse primers for TCR Jbeta segments was used in the multiplex PCR. Not all clones reach the TCRdb copy of this immuneACCESS table, which keeps in-frame sequences only. Checked studies attribute under half of the gap to unresolved V genes and leave the rest unexplained. This sample gives about 140,000 clones in total; about 85% of them show up just once. Jointly, the top ten make up about 3.4% of the sample. The sample taken for sequencing was PBMCs. All receptors come from a female donor in good health and CMV-seronegative.

This rearrangement joins TRBV15 to TRBJ1-5; the D is unclear. Germline V gives CDR1 LNHNV, CDR2 YYDKDF (reference sequence). The CDR3 length is 15 residues. With 1 base removed from V and 3 bases from J, the gap between germline ends came to 10 bases. In DNA form, the CDR3 reads TGTGCCACCAGCAGAGTCGGAGGGTCCAATCAGCCCCAGCATTTT. Encoded protein: CATSRVGGSNQPQHF.

The chain recombines TRBV27 with TRBJ2-1, with 9 bases fitting TRBD2. V shed 2 bases, J shed 3 bases, and the junction held 2 bases outside the gene matches. This CDR3 is 15 amino acids long. CDR1 is MNHEY and CDR2 is SMNVEV in the germline V gene (reference sequence). CDR3 in amino acids: CASSLLAGNYNEQFF. The CDR3 coding sequence is TGTGCCAGCAGTTTACTAGCGGGAAACTACAATGAGCAGTTCTTC.

The chain uses TRBV20-1 and TRBJ2-7; D perhaps matches TRBD1 (5 bases). The CDR3 runs 11 residues. V shed 8 bases and J shed 3 bases, with 11 bases lying between them. Germline CDR1 is DFQATT and CDR2 is SNEGSKA (reference sequence). The CDR3 region has the DNA TGCAGTTGGGAAGGGGACTACGAGCAGTACTTC. Its protein product is CSWEGDYEQYF.

A single count supports this clone. V and J are TRBV5-1 and TRBJ2-2, with unresolved D. CDR1 SGHRS and CDR2 YFSETQ come from the germline V gene. Deletions cut 2 bases from V and 1 base from J, with 18 bases between. This CDR3 comprises 18 residues. In nucleotides, the CDR3 is TGCGCCAGCAGCTTTTTTTTACATGGCGCAGGGAACACCGGGGAGCTGTTTTTT. Translated: CASSFFLHGAGNTGELFF.

Only one count was recorded for this clone. The rearrangement joins TRBV7-2 to TRBJ2-7; D unresolved. With 1 base removed from V and 1 base from J, the gap between germline ends came to 11 bases. CDR1 and CDR2 (germline): SGHTA, FQGNSA. The CDR3 has 15 amino acids. The CDR3 is CASSLGVVTSYEQYF. The CDR3 region has the DNA TGTGCCAGCAGCTTAGGGGTGGTGACTTCCTACGAGCAGTACTTC.

The V gene is TRBV19, the J gene TRBJ1-5; D uncertain. The CDR3 is 13 residues long. Between the trimmed V and J ends, which lost 5 bases and 4 bases, there was a span of 9 bases. Germline CDR1 LNHDA, CDR2 SQIVND (reference sequence). The CDR3 DNA follows: TGTGCCAGTAGTCGGACTCAGAATCAGCCCCAGCATTTT. It specifies CASSRTQNQPQHF.

This clone was seen more than once but under ten times. V is TRBV6-6 and J is TRBJ2-1, with TRBD1 matching 10 bases. Germline V gene sequence: CDR1 MNHNY, CDR2 SVGAGI (reference sequence). Trimming at V came to 4 bases and at J to 7 bases, leaving 7 bases not matched to a gene. CDR3 length: 15 residues. CDR3 nucleotides: TGTGCCAGCAGTTGGCCGGGACAGGGGCGGAATGAGCAGTTCTTC. Its protein is CASSWPGQGRNEQFF.

The genes are TRBV11-2 and TRBJ2-7; a possible D gene is TRBD1 (6 bases). The CDR3 spans 13 residues. The germline V gene encodes CDR1 SGHAT and CDR2 FQNNGV. V was cut by 2 bases and J by 4 bases, with 9 bases left in between. The CDR3 here is CASSLNREYEQYF. The CDR3 coding sequence is TGTGCCAGCAGCTTAAACAGGGAGTACGAGCAGTACTTC.

The chain couples TRBV28 to TRBJ1-1, with D possibly matching TRBD1 (6 bases). Germline CDR1 MDHEN, CDR2 SYDVKM. The ends were cut back, 7 bases at V and 13 bases at J, with 25 bases in the middle. The CDR3 totals 14 residues. The CDR3 sequence: CASNLRRGSGLGFF. CDR3 coding DNA: TGTGCCAGCAACCTCCGAAGGGGGTCAGGGCTAGGTTTCTTT.

The chain couples TRBV7-6 to TRBJ2-5, with D tentatively TRBD2 (5 bases). Looked up from germline, CDR1 is SGHVS and CDR2 is FNYEAQ. Trimming removed 2 bases at V and 3 bases at J, with 7 bases between. CDR3 length equals 13 residues. The CDR3 DNA reads as TGTGCCAGCAGCTTAAACGGGAAAGAGACCCAGTACTTC. Translating it yields CASSLNGKETQYF.

This clone appeared a single time. The genes are TRBV4-3 and TRBJ2-7, with D uncertain. The V end was cut by 1 base, the J end by 0 bases, with 7 bases between. The CDR3 has 14 residues. CDR1 and CDR2 from the germline V gene are LGHNA and YSLEER. The CDR3 spells CASSQGSSSYEQYF. CDR3 coding DNA: TGCGCCAGCAGCCAAGGGTCGAGCTCCTACGAGCAGTACTTC.

The V and J genes are TRBV7-9 and TRBJ2-5; 12 bases match TRBD2. This CDR3 region has 15 residues. Germline assignment: CDR1 SEHNR and CDR2 FQNEAQ (reference sequence). CDR3 loop: CATQTSGSLGKTQYF. CDR3 DNA: TGTGCTACACAGACTAGCGGGAGCCTCGGGAAGACCCAGTACTTC. The complete variable domain, with remaining parts taken from reference TRBV7-9 and TRBJ2-5, reads DTGVSQNPRHKITKRGQNVTFRCDPISEHNRLYWYRQTLGQGPEFLTYFQNEAQLEKSRLLSDRFSAERPKGSFSTLEIQRTEQGDSAMYLCATQTSGSLGKTQYFGPGTRLLVL.

The V and J genes are TRBV9 and TRBJ1-3, with D tentatively TRBD1 (5 bases). The CDR3 is made up of 15 amino acids. The germline V gene encodes CDR1 SGDLS and CDR2 YYNGEE. V shed 3 bases and J shed 0 bases, with 10 bases lying between them. CDR3 nucleotides: TGTGCCAGCAGCGCCCGACAGATCTCTGGAAACACCATATATTTT. Protein product: CASSARQISGNTIYF.

The rearrangement uses TRBV27 and TRBJ1-1, with TRBD1 as a possible D gene (5 bases). Germline CDR1 and CDR2: MNHEY and SMNVEV (reference sequence). CDR3 length equals 13 residues. Trimming stripped 3 bases from V and 1 base from J, with 6 bases between. CDR3 sequence: CASSFGGNTEAFF. CDR3 coding DNA: TGTGCCAGCAGTTTCGGGGGGAACACTGAAGCTTTCTTT.

The genes are TRBV2 and TRBJ2-7; weak D call: TRBD1 (5 bases). V was clipped by 7 bases and J by 1 base, with 17 bases between them. The CDR3 has 15 residues. CDR1 is SNHLY, CDR2 FYNNEI, per germline. The CDR3, as DNA: TGTGCCAGCAAACCCCCTATGGACAAGTCCTACGAGCAGTACTTC. This gives the protein CASKPPMDKSYEQYF.

The V call is TRBV7-6, the J call TRBJ1-5; 7 nucleotides align to TRBD1. Germline CDR1 reads SGHVS; CDR2 reads FNYEAQ. The junction had 10 bases not matched to a gene; V was cut back by 5 bases and J by 6 bases. The CDR3 runs 15 residues. This chain's CDR3 is CASSLATGVGQPQHF. The CDR3 DNA is TGTGCCAGCAGCCTCGCTACAGGGGTAGGTCAGCCCCAGCATTTT. The full variable domain, with the rest looked up from reference TRBV7-6 and TRBJ1-5, is GAGVSQSPRYKVTKRGQDVALRCDPISGHVSLYWYRQALGQGPEFLTYFNYEAQQDKSGLPNDRFSAERPEGSISTLTIQRTEQRDSAMYRCASSLATGVGQPQHFGDGTRLSIL.

This sequence joins TRBV9 and TRBJ2-7, with 7 bases aligning to TRBD2. Germline V gives CDR1 SGDLS, CDR2 YYNGEE. The CDR3 is 15 residues long. With V trimmed by 0 bases and J by 3 bases, 6 bases remained unmatched. CDR3 sequence (DNA): TGTGCCAGCAGCGTAGGGGGGGGAGCAAACTACGAGCAGTACTTC. Its protein is CASSVGGGANYEQYF. The full variable domain, in which reference TRBV9 and TRBJ2-7 provide the parts outside the CDR3, is DSGVTQTPKHLITATGQRVTLRCSPRSGDLSVYWYQQSLDQGLQFLIQYYNGEERAKGNILERFSAQQFPDLHSELNLSSLELGDSALYFCASSVGGGANYEQYFGPGTRLTVT.

The gene calls are TRBV6-5 and TRBJ2-7; 9 nucleotides agree with TRBD2. Germline V gene data show CDR1 as MNHEY and CDR2 as SVGAGI. The trim removed 0 bases at V and 4 bases at J, leaving 7 bases unmatched. The CDR3 contains 16 residues. The DNA for the CDR3 is TGTGCCAGCAGTTACTCGCGGGCTAGCGGGATTTACGAGCAGTACTTC. Its translation is CASSYSRASGIYEQYF.

The chain has TRBV6-4 and TRBJ2-1; 10 nucleotides line up with TRBD2. Unmatched junction bases numbered 9, after V lost 6 bases and J lost 7 bases. CDR3 length: 15 residues. The germline V gene encodes CDR1 MRHNA and CDR2 SNTAGT. The CDR3 coding sequence is TGTGCCAGCAGCCCTATAGCGGGGGGCTGGAATGAGCAGTTCTTC. It yields the protein CASSPIAGGWNEQFF.

The chain combines TRBV18 with TRBJ2-5, with no clear D. Trimming removed 3 bases at V and 0 bases at J, with 8 bases between. Germline values: CDR1 KGHSH, CDR2 LQKENI. The CDR3 length is 14 residues. The CDR3 is CASSPVQNQETQYF. DNA for the CDR3: TGTGCCAGCTCACCGGTACAGAACCAAGAGACCCAGTACTTC.

The chain links TRBV9 to TRBJ2-7, with D hard to call. Germline V gives CDR1 SGDLS, CDR2 YYNGEE. The CDR3 is 13 residues long. Trimming shortened V by 0 bases and J by 1 base, and 5 bases separated the two germline ends. The CDR3 protein is CASSVGQSYEQYF. CDR3 DNA sequence: TGTGCCAGCAGCGTAGGTCAGTCCTACGAGCAGTACTTC.

This clone turned up a few times. The rearrangement links TRBV28 to TRBJ2-7, with TRBD2 identical over 8 bases. Looked up from germline, CDR1 is MDHEN and CDR2 is SYDVKM. The CDR3 has 15 amino acids. The V segment lost 2 bases and the J segment 4 bases; nucleotides outside the gene matches: 7. The CDR3 DNA reads as TGTGCCAGCAGTTTAGGCGGGGGGCTCCCGTACGAGCAGTACTTC. Encoded protein: CASSLGGGLPYEQYF. The variable domain in full, completed from reference TRBV28 and TRBJ2-7, reads DVKVTQSSRYLVKRTGEKVFLECVQDMDHENMFWYRQDPGLGLRLIYFSYDVKMKEKGDIPEGYSVSREKKERFSLILESASTNQTSMYLCASSLGGGLPYEQYFGPGTRLTVT.

This rearrangement joins TRBV18 to TRBJ1-1; D may be TRBD1 (6 bases). The germline V and J ends were trimmed by 3 bases and 4 bases, with 12 bases remaining between them. The CDR3 loop spans 14 amino acids. CDR1 and CDR2 (germline): KGHSH, LQKENI. The CDR3 DNA reads as TGTGCCAGCTCACCGGGGGCGTTGGGCACTGAAGCTTTCTTT. Its translation is CASSPGALGTEAFF.

CDR3 nucleotide sequence: TGTGCCAGCAGCCCCCAGGGCTTTCGGGAAAAACTGTTTTTT. Its protein is CASSPQGFREKLFF. The rearrangement links TRBV27 to TRBJ1-4; D may be TRBD1 (5 bases). The CDR3 totals 14 residues. The germline V and J ends were trimmed by 6 bases and 8 bases, with 16 bases remaining between them. Germline V gene sequence: CDR1 MNHEY, CDR2 SMNVEV (reference sequence).

This clone was seen only a few times. The rearrangement joins TRBV10-3 to TRBJ1-2; D unresolved. The CDR3 contains 14 residues. With 6 bases removed from V and 3 bases from J, the gap between germline ends came to 14 bases. From germline, CDR1 is ENHRY and CDR2 SYGVKD. This CDR3 reads CAISSATEDYGYTF. The CDR3 DNA reads TGTGCCATCAGCTCTGCTACGGAGGACTATGGCTACACCTTC.

The DNA of the CDR3 is TGTGCCTGTATATCCGGGGGGAACCAGCCCCAGCATTTT. Encoded protein: CACISGGNQPQHF. V is TRBV30 and J is TRBJ1-5; D perhaps matches TRBD1 (5 bases). The CDR3 is made up of 13 amino acids. Germline V gene lookup returns CDR1 GTSNPN and CDR2 SVGIG (reference sequence). The ends were cut back, 6 bases at V and 7 bases at J, with 16 bases in the middle.

The chain is built from TRBV5-4 and TRBJ2-1; tentatively, D is TRBD1 (7 bases). The length of the CDR3 is 13 residues. Germline values: CDR1 SGHNT, CDR2 YYREEE (reference sequence). V lost 0 bases, J lost 10 bases, and 11 bases lay in between. CDR3 in DNA: TGTGCCAGCAGCTTGGTTCAGGGGGGCGAGCAGTTCTTC. Amino acids: CASSLVQGGEQFF. The full variable domain, in which reference TRBV5-4 and TRBJ2-1 provide the parts outside the CDR3, is ETGVTQSPTHLIKTRGQQVTLRCSSQSGHNTVSWYQQALGQGPQFIFQYYREEENGRGNFPPRFSGLQFPNYSSELNVNALELDDSALYLCASSLVQGGEQFFGPGTRLTVL.

The chain uses TRBV6-5 and TRBJ2-5; D is perhaps TRBD2 (7 bases). V was cut by 0 bases and J by 5 bases, with 10 bases left in between. The CDR3 is made up of 14 amino acids. Per the germline V gene, CDR1 is MNHEY and CDR2 is SVGAGI. CDR3 bases: TGTGCCAGCAGTTACTCGAAGGGGGGGGAGACCCAGTACTTC. Its translation is CASSYSKGGETQYF.

The V call is TRBV27, the J call TRBJ1-5; maybe TRBD1 (5 bases). V was trimmed by 4 bases and J by 9 bases, leaving 10 bases between them. Per germline, CDR1 MNHEY and CDR2 SMNVEV (reference sequence). This CDR3 is built from 12 residues. As DNA, the CDR3 is TGTGCCAGCAGTTACGGGGGGGGGCCCCAGCATTTT. Protein sequence: CASSYGGGPQHF.

V is TRBV4-3 and J is TRBJ1-5, with 8 positions matching TRBD1. The CDR3 is 14 amino acids. Losses at the gene ends were 4 bases for V and 5 bases for J; bases not matched to a gene: 4. Germline V gene data show CDR1 as LGHNA and CDR2 as YSLEER. The DNA for the CDR3 is TGCGCCAGCAGCCCCGGGACAGGTCATCAGCCCCAGCATTTT. It codes for CASSPGTGHQPQHF.

The rearrangement links TRBV29-1 to TRBJ1-5; maybe TRBD1 (6 bases). Germline CDR1 SQVTM, CDR2 ANQGSEA. V was cut by 6 bases and J by 0 bases, with 9 bases left in between. The CDR3 is 13 residues long. The CDR3 DNA reads as TGCAGCGTACAGGGCAATAGCAATCAGCCCCAGCATTTT. This gives the protein CSVQGNSNQPQHF.

The chain couples TRBV7-2 to TRBJ1-2; 10 positions agree with TRBD1. The CDR3 sequence is 14 residues long. J was trimmed by 4 bases and V by 4 bases; bases with no gene match: 3. Germline lookup yields CDR1 SGHTA and CDR2 FQGNSA. CDR3 region: CASSSDRGFYGYTF. The CDR3 DNA reads TGTGCCAGCAGCTCGGACAGGGGGTTCTATGGCTACACCTTC.